The 8 T cell receptor beta chains presented below share a single source sample, sequenced in a study of OX40 agonist ivuxolimab in advanced cancers. Library generation was performed with the immunoSEQ multiplex PCR assay. In TCRdb, the immuneACCESS table is reduced to in-frame sequences with V and J assigned. These tables do not hold every clone; where another copy was compared, an unresolved V gene accounts for under half, and the others remain unexplained. The sample table contains 70,000 to 90,000 clones; only one count was recorded for 89% of them. The ten largest clones represent approximately 0.38% of the sample. Sample: CD4+ or CD8+ T cells sorted from blood, taken in a trial of the OX40 agonist ivuxolimab. These receptor sequences come from an adult with an advanced solid tumor such as melanoma, head and neck, liver or kidney cancer.

The chain combines TRBV7-2 with TRBJ2-2, with D maybe TRBD1 (6 bases). There are 14 residues in the CDR3. Germline values: CDR1 SGHTA, CDR2 FQGNSA. The V end was cut by 1 base, the J end by 3 bases, with 6 bases between. In DNA, the CDR3 is TGTGCCAGCAGCTTAGGACAGGACACCGGGGAGCTGTTTTTT. Encoded protein: CASSLGQDTGELFF.

The J gene is TRBJ2-7, the V gene TRBV5-1; D remains unclear. The CDR3 extends over 13 amino acids. V dropped 7 bases and J dropped 0 bases, with 11 bases sitting between them. Germline CDR1 SGHRS, CDR2 YFSETQ. The CDR3 here is CASGNTPSYEQYF. CDR3 sequence (DNA): TGCGCCAGCGGCAATACCCCCTCCTACGAGCAGTACTTC.

This chain joins TRBV6-5 and TRBJ2-7; D uncertain. Germline V lookup: CDR1 MNHEY, CDR2 SVGAGI. V lost 8 bases and J 0 bases, leaving 14 bases between the germline ends. CDR3 length: 14 residues. The CDR3 here is CASSSGGSSYEQYF. The CDR3 DNA reads TGTGCCAGCTCCTCGGGCGGAAGCTCCTACGAGCAGTACTTC.

This clone came up once. The chain links TRBV5-4 to TRBJ2-2; D may correspond to TRBD1 or TRBD2 (5 bases each). Trimming stripped 3 bases from V and 5 bases from J, with 14 bases between. Germline lookup yields CDR1 SGHNT and CDR2 YYREEE (reference sequence). The CDR3 extends over 15 amino acids. The CDR3 nucleotides are TGTGCCAGCAGCTCCCGCCGGGGCCTTACCGGGGAGCTGTTTTTT. Translated: CASSSRRGLTGELFF.

The chain employs TRBV11-2 and TRBJ1-1; no definite D call. V dropped 2 bases and J dropped 1 base, with 11 bases sitting between them. Germline V gene data show CDR1 as SGHAT and CDR2 as FQNNGV. This CDR3 region has 15 residues. DNA of the CDR3: TGTGCCAGCAGCTTATTGGGCACCTCGAACACTGAAGCTTTCTTT. It yields the protein CASSLLGTSNTEAFF.

V gene TRBV11-1 combines with J gene TRBJ2-7; D is unclear. Trimming shortened V by 2 bases and J by 5 bases, and 13 bases separated the two germline ends. The germline V gene has CDR1 SGHAT and CDR2 FQDESV (reference sequence). The CDR3 spans 14 residues. This CDR3 is CASSLRSAVHEQYF. Written as DNA, the CDR3 is TGTGCCAGCAGCTTAAGGTCAGCTGTCCACGAGCAGTACTTC. The complete variable domain, with remaining parts taken from reference TRBV11-1 and TRBJ2-7, reads EAEVAQSPRYKITEKSQAVAFWCDPISGHATLYWYRQILGQGPELLVQFQDESVVDDSQLPKDRFSAERLKGVDSTLKIQPAELGDSAMYLCASSLRSAVHEQYFGPGTRLTVT.

This clone was detected only a few times. The V and J genes are TRBV4-1 and TRBJ2-2, with TRBD1 matching 9 bases. V was pared by 2 bases and J by 4 bases, with 5 bases of the junction left unmatched. The germline V gene encodes CDR1 MGHRA and CDR2 YSYEKL. CDR3 length equals 16 residues. Here the CDR3 reads CASSQSGTGLTGELFF. As DNA, the CDR3 is TGCGCCAGCAGCCAATCCGGGACAGGGCTCACCGGGGAGCTGTTTTTT.

A single count supports this clone. The chain is built from TRBV7-9 and TRBJ1-5, with D possibly being TRBD1 (6 bases). Germline V CDR1 and CDR2: SEHNR, FQNEAQ (reference sequence). The CDR3 extends over 14 amino acids. Trimming removed 4 bases from V and 6 bases from J, with 13 bases in between. Here the CDR3 DNA reads TGTGCCAGCAGCTCACAGGGCGTCCGTCAGCCCCAGCATTTT. Its protein product is CASSSQGVRQPQHF.